The T cell receptor beta chain described here comes from a study of blood T cell repertoires in COVID-19. This clone was picked up one time. The CDR3 is 15 amino acids. CDR1 and CDR2 (germline): SGHRS, YFSETQ. The V and J ends lost 1 base and 6 bases respectively, with 13 bases between them. Sequencing was performed with immunoSEQ multiplex PCR; in TCRdb, only in-frame clones are kept and a portion is missing. This table has approximately 330,000 clones, roughly 87% appearing once. The sequence was obtained from a man aged 25 to 45 with COVID-19, enrolled during active disease. The chain combines TRBV5-1 with TRBJ2-2, with a tentative D call TRBD1 (5 bases). The sample comprised peripheral blood. The CDR3 DNA reads as TGCGCCAGCAGCTTGACCAGGGCCCTGGCCGGGGAGCTGTTTTTT. Protein sequence: CASSLTRALAGELFF.